This entry lists 26 T cell receptor beta chains sequenced from one sample in a study of cytomegalovirus exposure and HLA in healthy donors. The PCR contained 60 Vbeta and 13 Jbeta primers. Sequenced by immunoSEQ multiplex PCR; TCRdb stores in-frame clones only, minus some. This table has 150,000 to 200,000 clones, roughly four fifths appearing once. Material: PBMCs. The receptors were sampled from a man aged 45-65 years in good health and CMV-seropositive.

This chain joins TRBV7-3 and TRBJ2-1; D is possibly TRBD2 (6 bases). Germline CDR1 SGHTA, CDR2 FQGTGA. The CDR3 contains 17 residues. Trimming removed 4 bases from V and 0 bases from J, with 16 bases in between. DNA of the CDR3: TGTGCCAGCAGCTCCCGGGGTAGCGGTCCCTCCTACAATGAGCAGTTCTTC. It translates to CASSSRGSGPSYNEQFF.

The rearrangement links TRBV7-6 to TRBJ2-5; the match to TRBD2 covers 9 bases. The J call could be wrong; TRBJ2-7 is a better fit for the DNA end. This CDR3 is built from 15 residues. Germline CDR1 is SGHVS and CDR2 is FNYEAQ. The CDR3: CASSLGSGSNYEQYF. CDR3 nucleotides: TGTGCCAGCAGCTTAGGTAGCGGGAGTAACTACGAGCAGTACTTC.

The CDR3, as DNA: TGTGCCTGGAGTAGAGGGGGTGAAAACTATGGCTACACCTTC. It translates to CAWSRGGENYGYTF. The chain links TRBV30 to TRBJ1-2, with D maybe TRBD1 (6 bases). The germline V gene has CDR1 GTSNPN and CDR2 SVGIG (reference sequence). This CDR3 spans 14 amino acids. The V gene lost 2 bases and the J gene lost 2 bases, with 12 bases spanning the gap.

The chain is built from TRBV6-1 and TRBJ2-2; 7 nucleotides line up with TRBD2. The CDR3 is 16 residues long. CDR1 is MNHNS and CDR2 is SASEGT in the germline V gene. V shed 2 bases, J shed 3 bases, and the junction held 6 bases outside the gene matches. The CDR3 here is CASSEYERGYTGELFF. The CDR3 DNA follows: TGTGCCAGCAGTGAATACGAGCGGGGCTACACCGGGGAGCTGTTTTTT.

The sample holds a few counts of this clone. The chain has TRBV6-5 and TRBJ2-1; the match to TRBD2 covers 8 bases. The germline V gene has CDR1 MNHEY and CDR2 SVGAGI. The CDR3 totals 14 residues. Losses at the gene ends were 5 bases for V and 6 bases for J; bases not matched to a gene: 6. Here the CDR3 reads CASSRTGGSNEQFF. Written as DNA, the CDR3 is TGTGCCAGCAGTCGAACGGGAGGGTCCAATGAGCAGTTCTTC.

The chain combines TRBV28 with TRBJ1-2; 10 bases match TRBD1. The V gene end was trimmed by 3 bases and the J gene end by 5 bases; junction bases not matched to a gene: 9. In germline, CDR1 is MDHEN, CDR2 SYDVKM. The CDR3 spans 16 residues. The CDR3 sequence: CASSFSRTGGVYGYTF. The CDR3 DNA reads as TGTGCCAGCAGTTTCTCCCGGACAGGGGGTGTGTATGGCTACACCTTC.

The CDR3 loop is CASRIGPETQYF. CDR3 DNA: TGTGCCAGCAGAATTGGGCCCGAGACCCAGTACTTC. This rearrangement joins TRBV5-4 to TRBJ2-5; D gene unclear. Germline loops: CDR1 SGHNT, CDR2 YYREEE (reference sequence). The V and J ends lost 5 bases and 5 bases respectively, with 10 bases between them. The CDR3 totals 12 residues.

The chain employs TRBV9 and TRBJ1-2; D may be TRBD1 (6 bases). The CDR3 is 13 amino acids. V lost 7 bases to trimming and J lost 4 bases, with 14 bases between them. CDR1 and CDR2 from the germline V gene are SGDLS and YYNGEE. In DNA form, the CDR3 reads TGTGCCAGCGGACAACAGGGAATCTATGGCTACACCTTC. Translation: CASGQQGIYGYTF.

The genes are TRBV27 and TRBJ2-1; the match to TRBD1 covers 7 bases. Germline-derived CDR1 and CDR2 are MNHEY and SMNVEV (reference sequence). The CDR3 extends over 14 amino acids. V lost 6 bases, J lost 8 bases, and 10 bases stayed unmatched. CDR3 residues: CASSGTARGYEQFF. The CDR3 DNA follows: TGTGCCAGCAGCGGGACAGCTAGGGGATATGAGCAGTTCTTC.

The chain employs TRBV7-6 and TRBJ2-1, with 9 bases lining up with TRBD2. After removal of 3 bases from V and 6 bases from J, the junction contained 9 bases not matched to a gene. From germline, CDR1 is SGHVS and CDR2 FNYEAQ. The CDR3 extends over 16 amino acids. The chain's CDR3 is CASSLTAGGLGNEQFF. DNA of the CDR3: TGTGCCAGCAGCTTGACAGCGGGGGGCCTTGGCAATGAGCAGTTCTTC.

This chain links TRBV4-1 with TRBJ2-7, with 12 bases identical to TRBD2. This CDR3 comprises 16 residues. Looked up from germline, CDR1 is MGHRA and CDR2 is YSYEKL. Unmatched junction bases numbered 7, after V lost 4 bases and J lost 3 bases. The CDR3 loop is CASSPPTSGSIYEQYF. The CDR3 DNA reads as TGCGCCAGCAGCCCCCCGACTAGCGGGAGTATCTACGAGCAGTACTTC.

This CDR3 is CSVRQGSDTQYF. CDR3 in DNA: TGCAGCGTTCGACAGGGCTCAGATACGCAGTATTTT. The chain is built from TRBV29-1 and TRBJ2-3; 7 nucleotides agree with TRBD1. The CDR3 length is 12 residues. Per germline, CDR1 SQVTM and CDR2 ANQGSEA. The V and J ends lost 5 bases and 4 bases, in that order; junction bases with no gene match: 3.

This clone was seen only once. The CDR3 nucleotides are TGCGCCAGCAGTGAGTCAGCGGGGCCTGTATATAATTCACCCCTCCACTTT. It specifies CASSESAGPVYNSPLHF. The rearrangement uses TRBV10-1 and TRBJ1-6; tentatively, D is TRBD1 (5 bases). This CDR3 has 17 amino acids. Trimming stripped 0 bases from V and 4 bases from J, with 13 bases between. From germline, CDR1 is WNHNN and CDR2 SYGVQD (reference sequence).

In this sample, this clone turned up once. The chain uses TRBV6-5 and TRBJ1-5; 8 bases align to TRBD1. Germline CDR1 is MNHEY and CDR2 is SVGAGI. There are 14 residues in the CDR3. With V trimmed by 5 bases and J by 7 bases, 7 bases remained unmatched. CDR3: CASSPGQGLQPQHF. The CDR3, as DNA: TGTGCCAGCAGTCCCGGACAGGGTCTACAGCCCCAGCATTTT.

The chain carries TRBV4-3 and TRBJ2-5; 8 bases match TRBD1. V trimming: 0 bases; J trimming: 4 bases; junction bases outside the gene matches: 7. The CDR3 has 16 amino acids. Germline V lookup: CDR1 LGHNA, CDR2 YSLEER. The CDR3 reads CASSQEVGRGRETQYF. The CDR3 nucleotides are TGCGCCAGCAGCCAAGAAGTAGGCAGGGGGCGAGAGACCCAGTACTTC.

The CDR3 here is CASSTGMGRYEQYF. CDR3 sequence (DNA): TGTGCCAGCAGTACAGGGATGGGCCGGTACGAGCAGTACTTC. V usage is TRBV2 and J usage is TRBJ2-7; the D gene is possibly TRBD1 (6 bases). Trimming pared 5 bases from V and 4 bases from J, leaving 15 bases between. CDR3 length equals 14 residues. Germline values: CDR1 SNHLY, CDR2 FYNNEI.

The rearrangement links TRBV27 to TRBJ2-1; tentatively, D is TRBD1 (6 bases). The CDR3 length is 15 residues. CDR1 is MNHEY, CDR2 SMNVEV, per germline (reference sequence). V lost 6 bases, J lost 6 bases, and 18 bases lay in between. CDR3 nucleotide sequence: TGTGCCAGCAGGTACAGGGCTGGTTCTTTCAATGAGCAGTTCTTC. It codes for CASRYRAGSFNEQFF.

This clone was detected once. This chain connects TRBV7-9 to TRBJ2-1, with D unclear. This CDR3 has 13 amino acids. CDR1 SEHNR and CDR2 FQNEAQ come from the germline V gene (reference sequence). Trimming pared 8 bases from V and 6 bases from J, leaving 14 bases between. CDR3 region: CASGAGGLNEQFF. In nucleotides, the CDR3 is TGTGCCAGCGGCGCTGGCGGCCTCAATGAGCAGTTCTTC. The full variable domain, with the rest looked up from reference TRBV7-9 and TRBJ2-1, is DTGVSQNPRHKITKRGQNVTFRCDPISEHNRLYWYRQTLGQGPEFLTYFQNEAQLEKSRLLSDRFSAERPKGSFSTLEIQRTEQGDSAMYLCASGAGGLNEQFFGPGTRLTVL.

V gene TRBV7-8 combines with J gene TRBJ1-4; 7 bases agree with TRBD1. V lost 3 bases, J lost 4 bases, and 2 bases stayed unmatched. This CDR3 has 14 amino acids. From germline, CDR1 is SGHVS and CDR2 FQNEAQ. The CDR3 region has the DNA TGTGCCAGCAGCTTCCGGGACAGTAATGAAAAACTGTTTTTT. Translating it yields CASSFRDSNEKLFF.

The genes are TRBV2 and TRBJ2-5; D is undetermined. In germline, CDR1 is SNHLY, CDR2 FYNNEI. The V end lost 4 bases, the J end lost 5 bases, and 8 bases lay between the germline ends. This CDR3 region has 12 residues. The CDR3 region is CASSASGETQYF. The CDR3 DNA follows: TGTGCCAGCAGTGCGTCCGGGGAGACCCAGTACTTC.

V and J are TRBV4-1 and TRBJ1-4, with D hard to call. Trimming shortened V by 0 bases and J by 4 bases, and 18 bases separated the two germline ends. CDR3 size: 18 residues. The germline gives CDR1 MGHRA, CDR2 YSYEKL. The CDR3 DNA sequence: TGCGCCAGCAGCCAAGAGTCTAACGTAGATAACCTTAATGAAAAACTGTTTTTT. It specifies CASSQESNVDNLNEKLFF.

The gene calls are TRBV30 and TRBJ1-2; D gene uncertain. The germline V gene encodes CDR1 GTSNPN and CDR2 SVGIG (reference sequence). V was cut by 0 bases and J by 8 bases, with 13 bases left in between. The CDR3 covers 13 residues. The DNA for the CDR3 is TGTGCCTGGAGTGTACTGTTTACCTCGGGCTACACCTTC. Amino acid sequence: CAWSVLFTSGYTF.

V usage is TRBV30 and J usage is TRBJ2-7; no definite D call. V was pared by 2 bases and J by 4 bases, with 9 bases between. This CDR3 is built from 12 residues. In germline, CDR1 is GTSNPN, CDR2 SVGIG (reference sequence). The DNA for the CDR3 is TGTGCCTGGAGTCTTAGCCTGTACGAGCAGTACTTC. Translating it yields CAWSLSLYEQYF.

The genes are TRBV5-1 and TRBJ1-3; TRBD1 is a possible D gene (6 bases). CDR3 size: 15 residues. Deletions cut 4 bases from V and 3 bases from J, with 14 bases between. From germline, CDR1 is SGHRS and CDR2 YFSETQ. DNA of the CDR3: TGCGCCAGCAGCCCGGGTACAGGGAGTGGAAACACCATATATTTT. Its translation: CASSPGTGSGNTIYF.

This clone came up a few times. The V gene is TRBV2, the J gene TRBJ2-1; TRBD2 aligns across 9 bases. V shed 6 bases, J shed 8 bases, and the junction held 11 bases outside the gene matches. The CDR3 covers 15 residues. CDR1 SNHLY and CDR2 FYNNEI come from the germline V gene. The chain's CDR3 is CASSELAGVEDEQFF. The CDR3 nucleotides read TGTGCCAGCAGCGAATTAGCGGGAGTGGAGGATGAGCAGTTCTTC.

The gene calls are TRBV4-1 and TRBJ2-5, with D perhaps matching TRBD1 (6 bases). The J call may be wrong; the DNA end is better matched by TRBJ2-7. Per the germline V gene, CDR1 is MGHRA and CDR2 is YSYEKL. The CDR3 consists of 15 residues. The CDR3 protein is CASSQGVAGAYEQYF. CDR3 nucleotide sequence: TGCGCCAGCAGCCAAGGGGTGGCAGGGGCCTACGAGCAGTACTTC.